This entry lists 30 T cell receptor beta chains sequenced from one sample in a study of cytomegalovirus exposure and HLA in healthy donors. PCR primers comprised 60 Vbeta and 13 Jbeta primers. Sequenced by immunoSEQ multiplex PCR; TCRdb stores in-frame clones only, minus some. The sample lists about 130,000 clones; roughly 74% were seen once. Sequenced material: PBMCs. These receptors all come from a woman in her fifties or sixties in good health and CMV-seropositive.

The chain couples TRBV10-1 to TRBJ2-7; 11 bases are a match to TRBD1. Germline V gene data show CDR1 as WNHNN and CDR2 as SYGVQD (reference sequence). The CDR3 sequence is 15 residues long. Trimming took 6 bases from V and 2 from J; bases not matched to a gene: 6. CDR3 DNA: TGCGCCAGCAGCCCCGGGACAGGGGGAACCTACGAGCAGTACTTC. Its translation: CASSPGTGGTYEQYF.

Written as DNA, the CDR3 is TGTGCCAGCAATTTGGACAGGGCGAAGACTGAAGCTTTCTTT. This translates into CASNLDRAKTEAFF. The chain employs TRBV6-1 and TRBJ1-1; 8 nucleotides match TRBD1. The CDR3 runs 14 residues. Germline lookup yields CDR1 MNHNS and CDR2 SASEGT. V was pared by 7 bases and J by 5 bases, with 9 bases of the junction left unmatched.

The chain recombines TRBV9 with TRBJ2-3, with no clear D. CDR3 size: 14 residues. The germline V gene encodes CDR1 SGDLS and CDR2 YYNGEE. Trimming stripped 0 bases from V and 0 bases from J, with 5 bases between. The CDR3 DNA sequence: TGTGCCAGCAGCGTAGTAACTAGCACAGATACGCAGTATTTT. Protein: CASSVVTSTDTQYF.

The V gene is TRBV29-1, the J gene TRBJ2-6, with 9 bases aligning to TRBD1. The CDR3 is made up of 17 amino acids. The ends lost 8 bases at V and 1 base at J; junction bases unmatched: 12. CDR1 SQVTM and CDR2 ANQGSEA come from the germline V gene. The CDR3 nucleotides read TGCAGCACCCTAACGCGGACAGGGGCTTCTGGGGCCAACGTCCTGACTTTC. This encodes CSTLTRTGASGANVLTF.

This chain connects TRBV12-1 to TRBJ1-1. TRBV12-1 is classified as a pseudogene. The CDR3 is 14 residues long. Here the CDR3 reads CASSFPGVNTEAFF. For the CDR3, the DNA is TGTGCCAGCAGCTTTCCGGGAGTGAACACTGAAGCTTTCTTT.

The gene calls are TRBV4-3 and TRBJ2-3, with TRBD2 identical over 11 bases. Losses at the gene ends were 8 bases for V and 2 bases for J; bases not matched to a gene: 15. Germline loops: CDR1 LGHNA, CDR2 YSLEER. The CDR3 is 18 amino acids. CDR3 nucleotides: TGCGCCAGCTCCCCCGCCGTTAGGGGACTAGCGGACACAGATACGCAGTATTTT. It is translated as CASSPAVRGLADTDTQYF.

J is TRBJ1-3 and V is TRBV18; the D gene is possibly TRBD1 (6 bases). The CDR3 sequence is 15 residues long. Looked up from germline, CDR1 is KGHSH and CDR2 is LQKENI. Trimming left V 5 bases short and J 0 bases short, with 11 bases between. The CDR3 DNA is TGTGCCAGCTCAGAGACAGGTCTCTCTGGAAACACCATATATTTT. Amino acids: CASSETGLSGNTIYF.

The V call is TRBV7-8, the J call TRBJ2-5; 8 positions agree with TRBD2. Germline V CDR1 and CDR2: SGHVS, FQNEAQ. V shed 5 bases and J 1 base; nucleotides not matched to a gene: 6. The CDR3 loop spans 15 amino acids. CDR3 nucleotide sequence: TGTGCCAGCAGCCTACAAGCGGGGGCCCAAGAGACCCAGTACTTC. It codes for CASSLQAGAQETQYF.

The genes are TRBV25-1 and TRBJ2-5; a possible D gene is TRBD1 (6 bases). The CDR3 spans 15 residues. The V and J ends lost 3 bases and 5 bases respectively, with 16 bases between them. Germline assignment: CDR1 MGHDK and CDR2 SYGVNS. The CDR3 nucleotides read TGTGCCAGCAGTGACTCTCTCGGACAGTACGAGACCCAGTACTTC. This translates into CASSDSLGQYETQYF.

The CDR3 DNA follows: TGTGCCCGAGGTGGACAGTTCTACGAGCAGTACTTC. This sequence encodes CARGGQFYEQYF. The genes are TRBV6-4 and TRBJ2-7; TRBD1 might be the D (6 bases). Germline assignment: CDR1 MRHNA and CDR2 SNTAGT. The CDR3 is made up of 12 amino acids. The V end was cut by 11 bases, the J end by 3 bases, with 14 bases between.

The rearrangement links TRBV7-8 to TRBJ2-2; tentatively, D is TRBD2 (5 bases). V was shortened by 1 base and J by 2 bases, with 5 bases between the two germline ends. The CDR3 loop spans 14 amino acids. Per germline, CDR1 SGHVS and CDR2 FQNEAQ. The DNA for the CDR3 is TGTGCCAGCAGCTTAGGACTAAACACCGGGGAGCTGTTTTTT. Translating gives CASSLGLNTGELFF.

The chain joins TRBV6-1 to TRBJ1-2; tentatively, D is TRBD1 (6 bases). The CDR3 is 12 amino acids. Germline V gene sequence: CDR1 MNHNS, CDR2 SASEGT. V was shortened by 6 bases and J by 4 bases, with 9 bases between the two germline ends. The CDR3 coding sequence is TGTGCCAGCAGGCAGACAGGCTATGGCTACACCTTC. Translated, it gives CASRQTGYGYTF.

V and J are TRBV19 and TRBJ1-2; no clear D gene. CDR3 length: 16 amino acids. With 2 bases removed from V and 4 bases from J, the gap between germline ends came to 17 bases. Per the germline V gene, CDR1 is LNHDA and CDR2 is SQIVND (reference sequence). The CDR3 DNA reads as TGTGCCAGTAGTATAATGATCGCGGGGTCGAGCTATGGCTACACCTTC. It yields the protein CASSIMIAGSSYGYTF.

This sequence joins TRBV12-5 and TRBJ1-5, with D hard to call. The CDR3 runs 15 residues. Germline V gene data show CDR1 as LGHNT and CDR2 as FRNRAP. The ends were cut back, 6 bases at V and 8 bases at J, with 20 bases in the middle. The chain's CDR3 is CASGPSQGGSEPQHF. In nucleotides, the CDR3 is TGTGCTAGTGGCCCCTCCCAAGGCGGGTCCGAGCCCCAGCATTTT.

The V call is TRBV5-8, the J call TRBJ2-7; 7 bases are shared with TRBD1. Germline loops: CDR1 SGHTS, CDR2 YDEGEE. This CDR3 contains 15 residues. V shed 4 bases, J shed 2 bases, and the junction held 9 bases outside the gene matches. The CDR3: CASSHSRGLAYEQYF. As DNA, the CDR3 is TGTGCCAGCAGCCATTCCAGGGGGTTGGCCTACGAGCAGTACTTC.

In DNA, the CDR3 is TGTGCCAGCAGCTTGAGAGGACAGGGGGCCAGCAATCAGCCCCAGCATTTT. Protein: CASSLRGQGASNQPQHF. The chain links TRBV5-8 to TRBJ1-5; 11 positions agree with TRBD1. The J segment lost 1 base and the V segment lost 1 base, leaving 4 bases of the junction unmatched. The CDR3 has 17 residues. CDR1 and CDR2 (germline): SGHTS, YDEGEE.

CDR3 nucleotides: TGTGCCAGCTCACCAGGCGGCGCAGATACGCAGTATTTT. As protein: CASSPGGADTQYF. The V and J genes are TRBV18 and TRBJ2-3; D not certain. V lost 2 bases and J lost 4, with 7 bases in between. Per germline, CDR1 KGHSH and CDR2 LQKENI. CDR3 length equals 13 residues.

The chain employs TRBV14 and TRBJ2-5; D is possibly TRBD1 (5 bases). The CDR3 sequence is 16 residues long. V lost 2 bases and J 5 bases, leaving 18 bases between the germline ends. Germline CDR1 SGHDN, CDR2 FVKESK. The chain's CDR3 is CASSQQGSSRWETQYF. For the CDR3, the DNA is TGTGCCAGCAGCCAACAGGGATCCAGCCGATGGGAGACCCAGTACTTC. Looking up the rest from reference TRBV14 and TRBJ2-5 gives the full variable domain: EAGVTQFPSHSVIEKGQTVTLRCDPISGHDNLYWYRRVMGKEIKFLLHFVKESKQDESGMPNNRFLAERTGGTYSTLKVQPAELEDSGVYFCASSQQGSSRWETQYFGPGTRLLVL.

The chain employs TRBV6-1 and TRBJ1-5, with 8 bases matching TRBD1. The germline CDR1 and CDR2 sequences are MNHNS and SASEGT. With 5 bases clipped from V and 0 bases from J, the junction kept 3 bases outside the gene matches. The CDR3 is 15 residues long. CDR3 sequence (DNA): TGTGCCAGCAGTCACAGGGGGAATAGCAATCAGCCCCAGCATTTT. The encoded protein is CASSHRGNSNQPQHF.

CDR3 sequence: CASSLVVGGTEAFF. CDR3 nucleotides: TGTGCCAGCAGCTTAGTTGTGGGGGGCACTGAAGCTTTCTTT. This chain joins TRBV7-9 and TRBJ1-1; maybe TRBD1 (5 bases). The V gene's germline CDR1 is SEHNR and CDR2 FQNEAQ (reference sequence). The CDR3 has 14 residues. Trimming took off 1 base at V and 4 bases at J, with 10 bases between the two ends. Drawing the rest from reference TRBV7-9 and TRBJ1-1, the complete variable domain is DTGVSQNPRHKITKRGQNVTFRCDPISEHNRLYWYRQTLGQGPEFLTYFQNEAQLEKSRLLSDRFSAERPKGSFSTLEIQRTEQGDSAMYLCASSLVVGGTEAFFGQGTRLTVV.

The CDR3 DNA sequence: TGCGCCAGCAGCCAAGATCAATATTCAGTTAATGAAAAACTGTTTTTT. Protein product: CASSQDQYSVNEKLFF. This sequence joins TRBV4-3 and TRBJ1-4; D gene ambiguous. This CDR3 comprises 16 residues. The germline gives CDR1 LGHNA, CDR2 YSLEER. Trimming took off 0 bases at V and 4 bases at J, with 12 bases between the two ends.

V and J are TRBV2 and TRBJ1-2, with 7 bases fitting TRBD1. Germline CDR1 reads SNHLY; CDR2 reads FYNNEI. The CDR3 has 17 amino acids. Unmatched junction bases numbered 14, after V lost 0 bases and J lost 7 bases. The CDR3 DNA reads TGTGCCAGCAGTGAAGCGGGAGGACAGGTGGCTGGTTCTGGCTACACCTTC. Its translation: CASSEAGGQVAGSGYTF.

The rearrangement links TRBV5-6 to TRBJ1-1; D gene uncertain. The V end was cut by 3 bases, the J end by 6 bases, with 9 bases between. CDR1 SGHDT and CDR2 YYEEEE come from the germline V gene. The CDR3 length is 12 residues. CDR3 region: CASSSYSAEAFF. For the CDR3, the DNA is TGTGCCAGCAGCTCTTATTCCGCTGAAGCTTTCTTT.

This clone was counted once. CDR3 residues: CASSKTSGGLDNEQFF. In DNA, the CDR3 is TGTGCCAGTAGTAAGACTAGCGGGGGCCTAGACAATGAGCAGTTCTTC. V and J are TRBV19 and TRBJ2-1, with 12 bases aligning to TRBD2. The V and J ends lost 4 bases and 5 bases, in that order; junction bases with no gene match: 6. The CDR3 covers 16 residues. Per germline, CDR1 LNHDA and CDR2 SQIVND (reference sequence).

This chain joins TRBV6-5 and TRBJ1-2, with TRBD1 identical over 10 bases. In germline, CDR1 is MNHEY, CDR2 SVGAGI. J was trimmed by 4 bases and V by 6 bases; bases with no gene match: 5. The CDR3 is 14 residues long. CDR3 sequence reads: CASSRDRGSYGYTF. CDR3 sequence (DNA): TGTGCCAGCAGCCGGGACAGGGGATCCTATGGCTACACCTTC.

J is TRBJ2-5 and V is TRBV6-6; a possible D gene is TRBD2 (6 bases). Germline CDR1 is MNHNY and CDR2 is SVGAGI (reference sequence). The V end lost 6 bases, the J end lost 11 bases, and 19 bases lay between the germline ends. The CDR3 totals 13 residues. As DNA, the CDR3 is TGTGCCAGCAGATCTGGACCTTCGGGGGAGCAGTACTTC. Protein sequence: CASRSGPSGEQYF.

This chain joins TRBV29-1 and TRBJ2-7, with a tentative D call TRBD1 (5 bases). V dropped 4 bases and J dropped 1 base, with 8 bases sitting between them. The CDR3 contains 12 residues. The germline V gene encodes CDR1 SQVTM and CDR2 ANQGSEA. CDR3 region: CSVVSGSYEQYF. The CDR3 DNA is TGCAGCGTTGTTTCAGGGTCCTACGAGCAGTACTTC.

The chain is built from TRBV19 and TRBJ2-5; TRBD1 matches at 7 bases. The CDR3 length is 14 residues. CDR1 is LNHDA, CDR2 SQIVND, per germline (reference sequence). V trimming: 6 bases; J trimming: 1 base; junction bases outside the gene matches: 5. The CDR3 loop is CASRKQGLQETQYF. Written as DNA, the CDR3 is TGTGCCAGTAGAAAACAGGGGCTCCAAGAGACCCAGTACTTC.

This rearrangement joins TRBV5-1 to TRBJ2-7; 9 bases map to TRBD1. Unmatched junction bases numbered 2, after V lost 4 bases and J lost 3 bases. The CDR3 is 13 residues long. The germline V gene has CDR1 SGHRS and CDR2 YFSETQ. Here the CDR3 DNA reads TGCGCCAGCAGCAGGGACAGGGTCTACGAGCAGTACTTC. It translates to CASSRDRVYEQYF.

The chain carries TRBV19 and TRBJ2-5; 8 bases are a match to TRBD1. With V trimmed by 4 bases and J by 5 bases, 9 bases remained unmatched. The germline gives CDR1 LNHDA, CDR2 SQIVND (reference sequence). This CDR3 is 15 amino acids long. The CDR3 DNA follows: TGTGCCAGTAGTACCGATGACAGGGGTGGGGAGACCCAGTACTTC. Translation: CASSTDDRGGETQYF.